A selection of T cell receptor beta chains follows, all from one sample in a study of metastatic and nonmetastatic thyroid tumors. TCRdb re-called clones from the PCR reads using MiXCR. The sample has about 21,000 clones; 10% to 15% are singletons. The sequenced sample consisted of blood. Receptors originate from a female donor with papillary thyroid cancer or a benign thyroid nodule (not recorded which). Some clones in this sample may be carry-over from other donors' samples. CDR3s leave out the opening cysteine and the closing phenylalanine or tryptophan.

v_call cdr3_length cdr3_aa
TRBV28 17 ASSLGGASGRVLGSEQY
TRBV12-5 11 ASGTQTHTEAF
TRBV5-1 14 ASSPYRGRNAYEQY
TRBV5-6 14 ASSLVEAGGQDEQF
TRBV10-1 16 SSSESRTVFRVNTEAF
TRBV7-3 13 ASSLVPDVPNEQF
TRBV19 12 ASNTGISYNEQF
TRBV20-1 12 SAMSLGQAYEQY
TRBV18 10 ASSPGTGELF
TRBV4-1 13 ASSLQLQVHYGYT
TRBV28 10 ASSSPGNTIY
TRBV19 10 AIGTGRQPQH
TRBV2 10 ASSVGTYEQY
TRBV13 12 ASSSGQLNTEAF
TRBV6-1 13 ASSEPPDYNSPLH
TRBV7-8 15 ASSLGTGDLSGNTIY
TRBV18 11 AGSPGIRKTQY
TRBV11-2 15 AGGLVGLAGVLNEQF
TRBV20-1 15 SARDHRERYSTDTQY
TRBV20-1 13 SARRTGTRTEKLF
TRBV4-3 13 ASSGRGTANEKLF
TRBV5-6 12 ASSFGSQIYGYT
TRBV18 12 ASSPTGVSYEQY
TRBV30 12 AWSVGGSTDTQY
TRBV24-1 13 ATSDSARVNSPLH
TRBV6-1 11 ASGSVNTGELF
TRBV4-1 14 ASSSWTGPGDTEAF
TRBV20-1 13 SASDPNGANEKLF
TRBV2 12 ASSEGQGSPKQY
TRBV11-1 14 ASSLQLAETTDTQY
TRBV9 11 ASSVQTNTEAF
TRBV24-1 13 ATSDPGSDTDTQY
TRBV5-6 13 ASILGLAGENEQF
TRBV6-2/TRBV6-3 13 ASSYGEVDPGELF
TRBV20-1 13 SAPKWGGASAEAF
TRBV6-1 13 AIILAGGVIDGYT
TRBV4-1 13 ASRGTGEGNQPQH
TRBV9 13 ASSLYSSGANVLT
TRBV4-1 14 ASSQEVTSGGRRQF
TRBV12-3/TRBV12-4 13 ASSTGQGSTGELF
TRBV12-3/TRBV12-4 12 ASSPTGGGTEAF
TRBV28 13 ASTPGTSGYNEQF
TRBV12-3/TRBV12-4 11 ASSRNRWGTRY
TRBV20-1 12 SAEGARGLYEQY
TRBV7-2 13 ASSLGAGDGDTQY
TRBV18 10 ASGPVFPAIY
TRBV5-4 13 ASRSSGGAGNEQF
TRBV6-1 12 ASSFNTKAGEQY
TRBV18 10 ATQRITGELF
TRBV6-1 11 ASVQLMNTEAF
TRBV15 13 ATSRSRDSGHEQY
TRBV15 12 ATSRTQSSYEQY
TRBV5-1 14 ASASLGDTFSYEQY